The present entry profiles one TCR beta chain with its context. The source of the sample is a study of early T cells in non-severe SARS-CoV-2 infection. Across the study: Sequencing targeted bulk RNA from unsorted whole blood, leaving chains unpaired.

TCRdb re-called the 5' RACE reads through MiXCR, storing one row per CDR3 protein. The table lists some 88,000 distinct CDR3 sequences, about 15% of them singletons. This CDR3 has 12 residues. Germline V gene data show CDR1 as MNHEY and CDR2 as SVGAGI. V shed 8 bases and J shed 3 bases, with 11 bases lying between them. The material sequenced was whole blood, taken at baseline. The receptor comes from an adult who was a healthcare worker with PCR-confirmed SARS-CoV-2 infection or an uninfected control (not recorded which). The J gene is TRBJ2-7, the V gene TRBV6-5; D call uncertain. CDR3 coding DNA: TGTGCCAGCGTTTCGGACGGCTACGAGCAGTACTTC. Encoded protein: CASVSDGYEQYF.